This record looks at one TCR beta chain sequence and its context. Its antigen is still unknown. Other DNA sequences within the sample encode an identical CDR3. Investigators reverse transcribed all isolated RNA, so they sequenced expressed TCRB transcripts. Reads from naive, central memory and regulatory T cell samples averaged about 3.3 million. TCRdb's table, derived via immunoSEQ multiplex PCR, lists solely in-frame clones and lacks some. The top ten clones hold 0.62% of a sample with around 190,000 clones, approximately 13% of them seen once. The data were obtained in a study of beta chain features in type 1 diabetes. Study as a whole: Healthy donors, compared against patients, showed similar age, gender and cell yields.

The study's findings and limits: VDJ junctions in type 1 diabetes patients carried more deletions and fewer insertions.

It was via CD45RO/CCR7/CD25/CD127/CD95/CD27 that CD4+ naive, central memory, regulatory and stem cell-like memory cells were sorted. Material: central memory CD4+ T cells from blood. The origin of this receptor is a woman aged 18-29 years in good health.

The CDR3: CASSLGDRAYEQYF. The CDR3 coding sequence is TGTGCCAGCAGCTTGGGGGACAGAGCCTACGAGCAGTACTTC. This rearrangement joins TRBV5-4 to TRBJ2-7, with 7 positions matching TRBD1. The CDR3 is made up of 14 amino acids. The V segment lost 0 bases and the J segment 2 bases; nucleotides outside the gene matches: 2. Germline CDR1 and CDR2: SGHNT and YYREEE (reference sequence).